This T cell receptor beta chain came from a study of OX40 agonist ivuxolimab in advanced cancers. Study in general: Patients were treated with intravenous ivuxolimab, dosed at 0.01 to 10 mg/kg and infused every 2 weeks.

Autoimmune disease history or systemic immunosuppression led to patient exclusion. With respect to this clone: The antigen is not known.

Notes on the study in general: Averaging showed that CD8+ T cells had more expanded clones than CD4+ did.

Sequenced by immunoSEQ multiplex PCR; TCRdb stores in-frame clones only, minus some. This sample has tens of thousands of clones; roughly 87% occur once, and the top ten carry roughly 0.79%. The CDR3 is made up of 14 amino acids. With 2 bases removed from V and 0 bases from J, the gap between germline ends came to 7 bases. Germline loops: CDR1 LNHDA, CDR2 SQIVND (reference sequence). The starting material was CD4+ or CD8+ T cells sorted from blood, obtained in a trial of the OX40 agonist ivuxolimab. This chain links TRBV19 with TRBJ1-1; D remains ambiguous. The sequence came from an adult with an advanced solid tumor such as melanoma, head and neck, liver or kidney cancer. CDR3 protein: CASSIRGVNTEAFF. CDR3 in DNA: TGTGCCAGTAGTATACGGGGAGTGAACACTGAAGCTTTCTTT.